A single sample gave rise to the 8 T cell receptor beta chains below, sequenced in a study of cytomegalovirus exposure and HLA in healthy donors. The primer mix had 60 Vbeta and 13 Jbeta primers. Profiled with immunoSEQ multiplex PCR; TCRdb holds only in-frame clones, not every one. The data contain under 150,000 clones, approximately 80% of them seen just once; the ten biggest clones take up 4.5% to 6.5%. What was sequenced was PBMCs. The receptor set was obtained from a male donor in good health and CMV-seronegative.

This clone showed up just once. The chain links TRBV7-2 to TRBJ1-2, with 7 bases fitting TRBD1. The CDR3 runs to 15 residues. Losses at the gene ends were 3 bases for V and 2 bases for J; bases not matched to a gene: 6. CDR1 and CDR2 (germline): SGHTA, FQGNSA. The CDR3 is CASSFQAGGNYGYTF. DNA for the CDR3: TGTGCCAGCAGCTTTCAGGCAGGGGGAAACTATGGCTACACCTTC.

The rearrangement joins TRBV28 to TRBJ2-1, with a weak D call TRBD1 (5 bases). CDR1 is MDHEN, CDR2 SYDVKM, per germline. With 6 bases removed from V and 0 bases from J, the gap between germline ends came to 9 bases. There are 14 residues in the CDR3. The CDR3 region is CASSRVSSYNEQFF. In DNA, the CDR3 is TGTGCCAGCAGCAGGGTGAGCTCCTACAATGAGCAGTTCTTC.

The chain recombines TRBV5-6 with TRBJ2-3; 8 bases fit TRBD2. The germline CDR1 and CDR2 sequences are SGHDT and YYEEEE. V gave up 1 base and J gave up 2 bases; unmatched junction bases: 6. The CDR3 loop spans 16 amino acids. The CDR3, as DNA: TGTGCCAGCAGCTTGCGGACTAGCCGATACACAGATACGCAGTATTTT. It is translated as CASSLRTSRYTDTQYF.

The J gene is TRBJ2-3, the V gene TRBV18, with a tentative D call TRBD2 (6 bases). V lost 3 bases and J lost 5, with 18 bases in between. This CDR3 has 16 residues. CDR1 is KGHSH, CDR2 LQKENI, per germline. CDR3 sequence reads: CASSPWGEKSQDTQYF. In nucleotides, the CDR3 is TGTGCCAGCTCACCTTGGGGGGAGAAATCACAAGATACGCAGTATTTT. Together with reference TRBV18 and TRBJ2-3, the CDR3 gives the full variable domain: NAGVMQNPRHLVRRRGQEARLRCSPMKGHSHVYWYRQLPEEGLKFMVYLQKENIIDESGMPKERFSAEFPKEGPSILRIQQVVRGDSAAYFCASSPWGEKSQDTQYFGPGTRLTVL.

The chain combines TRBV9 with TRBJ2-5, with 12 bases identical to TRBD2. After removal of 1 base from V and 5 bases from J, the junction contained 9 bases not matched to a gene. The CDR3 covers 17 residues. Germline values: CDR1 SGDLS, CDR2 YYNGEE. CDR3 sequence (DNA): TGTGCCAGCAGCGTAAGGGCTAGCGGGGGGGCCGGGGAGACCCAGTACTTC. Translated, it gives CASSVRASGGAGETQYF.

The V call is TRBV7-7, the J call TRBJ2-2; perhaps TRBD2 as D (5 bases). Per germline, CDR1 SSHAT and CDR2 FNYEAQ (reference sequence). CDR3 length: 15 amino acids. V was shortened by 3 bases and J by 4 bases, with 12 bases between the two germline ends. This chain's CDR3 is CASSFAGVGTGELFF. The CDR3 DNA sequence: TGTGCCAGCAGCTTCGCCGGGGTGGGCACCGGGGAGCTGTTTTTT.

This chain connects TRBV7-9 to TRBJ2-5, with D unresolved. V lost 6 bases and J lost 1, with 12 bases in between. CDR3 length: 14 amino acids. The germline V gene encodes CDR1 SEHNR and CDR2 FQNEAQ (reference sequence). CDR3 sequence: CASSLSGSQETQYF. The CDR3 DNA sequence: TGTGCCAGCAGTCTCTCCGGGTCCCAAGAGACCCAGTACTTC. The variable domain in full, with the rest retrieved from reference TRBV7-9 and TRBJ2-5, is DTGVSQNPRHKITKRGQNVTFRCDPISEHNRLYWYRQTLGQGPEFLTYFQNEAQLEKSRLLSDRFSAERPKGSFSTLEIQRTEQGDSAMYLCASSLSGSQETQYFGPGTRLLVL.

The chain is built from TRBV27 and TRBJ1-2; TRBD1 agrees at 11 bases. From germline, CDR1 is MNHEY and CDR2 SMNVEV (reference sequence). CDR3 size: 21 residues. Trimming cost V 5 bases and J 4 bases; bases outside gene matches: 24. CDR3 region: CASSTNYPIPGQGDVVYGYTF. The CDR3, as DNA: TGTGCCAGCAGTACAAACTACCCAATTCCGGGACAGGGGGACGTGGTCTATGGCTACACCTTC.